This is a list of T cell receptor beta chains from one sample in a study of blood T cell repertoires in COVID-19. Here immunoSEQ multiplex PCR was the method, and the copy in TCRdb shows in-frame clones only, minus some. The data show 250,000 to 300,000 clones, more than 85% seen once. Sequencing input: peripheral blood. These receptors came from a man aged 40-55 years with acute or convalescent COVID-19. CDR3s include the opening cysteine and the closing phenylalanine or tryptophan. A D gene is named only where the DNA matches it firmly. The size of a clone is reported for some rows only, either as once, few or many, or as a class for expanded clones.

CASSLLGQGTSYEQYF	TGTGCCAGCAGCTTGTTGGGACAGGGGACTTCCTACGAGCAGTACTTC	TRBJ2-7	TRBV5-6	TRBD1	.
CASSPLQGIGLSTEAFF	TGTGCCAGCAGCCCTTTACAGGGAATAGGGCTGAGCACTGAAGCTTTCTTT	TRBJ1-1	TRBV5-6	.	.
CATRDTRNTEAFF	TGTGCCACTCGGGACACCCGGAACACTGAAGCTTTCTTT	TRBJ1-1	TRBV5-4	.	.
CASSHLSGTGIAYEQYF	TGCGCCAGCAGCCACCTGTCCGGGACAGGGATCGCCTACGAGCAGTACTTC	TRBJ2-7	TRBV4-1	TRBD1	.
CASSLAGASTDTQYF	TGTGCCAGCAGCCTAGCGGGGGCTAGCACAGATACGCAGTATTTT	TRBJ2-3	TRBV7-2	TRBD2	once
CASSQDPRHPRPQHF	TGCGCCAGCAGCCAAGATCCGCGACACCCTCGGCCCCAGCATTTT	TRBJ1-5	TRBV4-1	.	.
CAIRGGAGANVLTF	TGTGCCATCAGAGGGGGCGCTGGGGCCAACGTCCTGACTTTC	TRBJ2-6	TRBV24-1	TRBD1	.
CASSSLGLSYGYTF	TGTGCCAGCAGTTCCCTAGGTCTCTCCTATGGCTACACCTTC	TRBJ1-2	TRBV9	.	.
CASGGGRTYGEQYF	TGTGCCAGCGGCGGGGGGAGGACCTACGGGGAGCAGTACTTC	TRBJ2-7	TRBV2	TRBD2	.
CASSQLDSWGSTDTQYF	TGTGCCAGCAGCCAACTGGACTCATGGGGTAGCACAGATACGCAGTATTTT	TRBJ2-3	TRBV27	.	.
CASSLDGELYGYTF	TGTGCCAGCAGTCTGGACGGGGAACTCTATGGCTACACCTTC	TRBJ1-2	TRBV6-5	.	.
CASSLNGGSYNEQFF	TGTGCCAGCAGCTTAAACGGAGGTTCCTACAATGAGCAGTTCTTC	TRBJ2-1	TRBV5-5	.	.
CASSSKRGGRTDTQYF	TGTGCCAGCAGTTCCAAACGGGGGGGCCGAACAGATACGCAGTATTTT	TRBJ2-3	TRBV6-5	TRBD2	.
CSVTGTGIYEQYF	TGCAGCGTTACCGGGACAGGAATATACGAGCAGTACTTC	TRBJ2-7	TRBV29-1	TRBD1	.
CASSQEGHIYEQYF	TGTGCCAGCAGCCAAGAGGGACACATCTACGAGCAGTACTTC	TRBJ2-7	TRBV4-2	.	.
CASSQLEARNQPQHF	TGTGCCAGCAGCCAATTGGAGGCTCGCAATCAGCCCCAGCATTTT	TRBJ1-5	TRBV16	.	.
CASSRPTGRSGNTIYF	TGTGCCAGCAGCCGCCCAACAGGCCGCTCTGGAAACACCATATATTTT	TRBJ1-3	TRBV11-2	.	once
CAISWDSNTGELFF	TGTGCCATCAGCTGGGACAGCAACACCGGGGAGCTGTTTTTT	TRBJ2-2	TRBV10-3	TRBD1	.
CASSLDFGTRTVEYF	TGTGCCAGCAGCCTGGACTTCGGGACTAGAACCGTTGAGTACTTC	TRBJ2-7	TRBV5-4	TRBD2	.
CASTATEGVNYGYTF	TGTGCCAGCACCGCGACTGAGGGTGTAAACTATGGCTACACCTTC	TRBJ1-2	TRBV6-5	.	.
CASSEARTGPRRYNEQFF	TGTGCCAGCAGTGAAGCCAGGACAGGGCCTCGTCGATACAATGAGCAGTTCTTC	TRBJ2-1	TRBV6-1	TRBD1	.
CASSQGDRGLNGYTF	TGTGCCAGCAGCCAGGGGGACAGGGGCTTGAATGGCTACACCTTC	TRBJ1-2	TRBV14	TRBD1	few
CASSAGTGPSYEQYF	TGTGCCAGCAGCGCCGGGACAGGGCCTTCCTACGAGCAGTACTTC	TRBJ2-7	TRBV5-5	TRBD1	.
CASSYSITGGSYGYTF	TGTGCCAGCAGTTACTCGATTACAGGCGGCTCTTATGGCTACACCTTC	TRBJ1-2	TRBV6-5	.	once
CASTQRGNQPQHF	TGTGCCAGTACCCAACGGGGAAATCAGCCCCAGCATTTT	TRBJ1-5	TRBV19	.	.
CASQQGRRTEAFF	TGTGCCAGCCAACAGGGGAGAAGGACTGAAGCTTTCTTT	TRBJ1-1	TRBV19	TRBD1	.
CASSTGQPSSYNEQFF	TGCGCCAGCAGCACGGGACAGCCGAGCTCCTACAATGAGCAGTTCTTC	TRBJ2-1	TRBV5-1	TRBD1	.
CASSQYPGDYGYTF	TGCGCCAGCAGTCAATACCCAGGGGACTATGGCTACACCTTC	TRBJ1-2	TRBV23-1	.	.
CASSLDPGTGEAFF	TGTGCCAGCAGCTTAGACCCCGGGACAGGGGAAGCTTTCTTT	TRBJ1-1	TRBV7-9	TRBD1	.
CASSPRVSESGNTIYF	TGTGCCAGCAGTCCGCGGGTCTCAGAGTCTGGAAACACCATATATTTT	TRBJ1-3	TRBV11-2	.	.
CASRPLAGSYNEQFF	TGCGCCAGCCGACCCTTAGCGGGGTCTTACAATGAGCAGTTCTTC	TRBJ2-1	TRBV5-1	TRBD2	.
CASSSSDRYNGYTF	TGTGCCAGCAGCTCGTCGGACAGATATAATGGCTACACCTTC	TRBJ1-2	TRBV7-2	.	.
CASSIQASGNTIYF	TGTGCCAGTAGTATACAGGCAAGTGGAAACACCATATATTTT	TRBJ1-3	TRBV19	.	.
CASSDPRGQTRGYEQYF	TGTGCCAGCAGCGACCCTAGAGGGCAGACACGAGGATACGAGCAGTACTTC	TRBJ2-7	TRBV6-2/TRBV6-3	.	.
CAISDPDRTNTGELFF	TGTGCCATCAGTGACCCAGACAGGACGAACACCGGGGAGCTGTTTTTT	TRBJ2-2	TRBV10-3	.	.
CASSPTHRSHEQYF	TGCGCCAGCAGCCCTACCCACAGGAGCCACGAGCAGTACTTC	TRBJ2-7	TRBV4-1	.	few
CASRPDSSSYNSPLHF	TGTGCCAGTAGACCCGACAGTAGCTCCTATAATTCACCCCTCCACTTT	TRBJ1-6	TRBV19	.	.
CATSSHRGGGGEKLFF	TGTGCCACCAGCAGTCACCGGGGAGGGGGAGGTGAAAAACTGTTTTTT	TRBJ1-4	TRBV15	.	.
CASLRASSYNEQFF	TGTGCCAGCCTCAGGGCCAGCTCCTACAATGAGCAGTTCTTC	TRBJ2-1	TRBV6-5	.	once
CASSLGEGELFF	TGTGCCAGCAGCTTAGGCGAAGGGGAGCTGTTTTTT	TRBJ2-2	TRBV11-2	.	few